Following are 17 T cell receptor beta chains from one sample sequenced in a study of shared clonotypes between healthy human individuals (dated by TCRdb to between 2020 and 2021). Library creation used the immunoSEQ multiplex PCR assay. The table comes from immuneACCESS by way of TCRdb, which keeps in-frame sequences with V and J called. Part of the clones is missing from these tables; in studies checked, under half for an unresolved V gene and the rest for unknown reasons. The sample table holds about 320,000 clones, of which around 90% were seen once. Clones ranked in the top ten supply 15% to 20% of the sample. Sequencing input: memory CD8+ T cells sorted from blood. The cell subset or site label for this specimen denotes: CD45RO+ cells pooled with CCR7-negative TemRA cells. These receptors came from a man aged 18 to 35 in good health.

The CDR3 region has the DNA TGTGCCATCAGTGAGAGGGACTCCTACGAGCAGTACTTC. It codes for CAISERDSYEQYF. The chain is built from TRBV10-3 and TRBJ2-7; D is undetermined. This CDR3 spans 13 amino acids. V was clipped by 2 bases and J by 0 bases, with 5 bases between them. Germline V CDR1 and CDR2: ENHRY, SYGVKD.

This chain connects TRBV5-1 to TRBJ1-2, with a weak D call TRBD1 (6 bases). Per the germline V gene, CDR1 is SGHRS and CDR2 is YFSETQ. The ends were cut back, 5 bases at V and 2 bases at J, with 16 bases in the middle. This CDR3 is 15 amino acids long. The CDR3 bases are TGCGCCAGCAGAAGTACAGGGTTAAGGAACTATGGCTACACCTTC. Its protein product is CASRSTGLRNYGYTF.

This rearrangement joins TRBV5-6 to TRBJ1-1; D may be TRBD1 (5 bases). CDR3 length: 16 amino acids. Between the trimmed V and J ends, which lost 1 base and 3 bases, there was a span of 16 bases. Germline V lookup: CDR1 SGHDT, CDR2 YYEEEE. As DNA, the CDR3 is TGTGCCAGCAGCTTGTATACGGGGACCGCGTACACTGAAGCTTTCTTT. Translated: CASSLYTGTAYTEAFF.

This rearrangement joins TRBV7-9 to TRBJ2-3, with D unresolved. Per the germline V gene, CDR1 is SEHNR and CDR2 is FQNEAQ (reference sequence). Trimming stripped 6 bases from V and 0 bases from J, with 7 bases between. This CDR3 comprises 13 residues. The CDR3: CASSPASTDTQYF. For the CDR3, the DNA is TGTGCCAGCAGTCCAGCGAGCACAGATACGCAGTATTTT.

This clone appeared a single time. V gene TRBV27 combines with J gene TRBJ2-7; no clear D gene. Trimming removed 3 bases at V and 5 bases at J, with 14 bases between. CDR1 MNHEY and CDR2 SMNVEV come from the germline V gene (reference sequence). The CDR3 is made up of 14 amino acids. DNA of the CDR3: TGTGCCAGCAGTTTCTCTAGGTGGGGTCACGAGCAGTACTTC. This gives the protein CASSFSRWGHEQYF.

V and J are TRBV5-6 and TRBJ1-1, with D unresolved. The ends were cut back, 4 bases at V and 6 bases at J, with 10 bases in the middle. This CDR3 spans 12 amino acids. The germline gives CDR1 SGHDT, CDR2 YYEEEE. Here the CDR3 DNA reads TGTGCCAGCAGCCCCGGTTCGTCTGAAGCTTTCTTT. Encoded protein: CASSPGSSEAFF.

The V gene is TRBV5-1, the J gene TRBJ1-5; D call uncertain. Germline V gene sequence: CDR1 SGHRS, CDR2 YFSETQ. This CDR3 comprises 15 residues. Trimming cost V 4 bases and J 3 bases, with 14 bases left between them. CDR3 bases: TGCGCCAGCAGCCAAACCACGGGTGCCAATCAGCCCCAGCATTTT. Its protein product is CASSQTTGANQPQHF.

This chain links TRBV14 with TRBJ2-7; TRBD2 is a possible D gene (6 bases). Germline-derived CDR1 and CDR2 are SGHDN and FVKESK. Trimming removed 0 bases at V and 6 bases at J, with 9 bases between. The CDR3 runs 13 residues. The CDR3 is CASSQEGGAEQYF. DNA for the CDR3: TGTGCCAGCAGCCAAGAAGGAGGGGCCGAGCAGTACTTC.

This clone was counted once. The chain joins TRBV6-9 to TRBJ1-3; D uncertain. The CDR3 has 8 amino acids. Germline V lookup: CDR1 MNHGY, CDR2 SVAAGI. This chain's CDR3 is CPANTIYF. For the CDR3, the DNA is TGTCCCGCCAACACCATATATTTT.

Here the CDR3 reads CASSPYVGGDNEQYF. CDR3 DNA: TGTGCCAGCAGCCCCTATGTCGGGGGGGATAACGAGCAGTACTTC. The chain carries TRBV9 and TRBJ2-7; 8 nucleotides agree with TRBD2. This CDR3 has 15 residues. The germline V gene has CDR1 SGDLS and CDR2 YYNGEE. The V segment lost 4 bases and the J segment 5 bases; nucleotides outside the gene matches: 11.

The chain combines TRBV7-9 with TRBJ2-7; the match to TRBD1 covers 7 bases. The junction had 10 bases not matched to a gene; V was cut back by 6 bases and J by 5 bases. Germline V gene sequence: CDR1 SEHNR, CDR2 FQNEAQ (reference sequence). CDR3 size: 14 residues. The CDR3 DNA reads TGTGCCAGCAGGGGGACAGTGCGTGGGGACGAGCAGTACTTC. Translating gives CASRGTVRGDEQYF.

V is TRBV10-3 and J is TRBJ2-2, with D hard to call. Trimming left V 6 bases short and J 4 bases short, with 9 bases between. CDR1 is ENHRY and CDR2 is SYGVKD in the germline V gene. CDR3 length equals 13 residues. CDR3 in DNA: TGTGCCATCAGCCTGATTATCACCGGGGAGCTGTTTTTT. Translated, it gives CAISLIITGELFF.

The chain carries TRBV5-4 and TRBJ2-5; 10 bases align to TRBD2. The trim removed 4 bases at V and 5 bases at J, leaving 8 bases unmatched. CDR1 is SGHNT and CDR2 is YYREEE in the germline V gene (reference sequence). The CDR3 consists of 15 residues. CDR3 bases: TGTGCCAGCAGCAATCTAGCGGGAGTCGTTGAGACCCAGTACTTC. Translated: CASSNLAGVVETQYF. Complete variable domain (other parts from reference TRBV5-4 and TRBJ2-5): ETGVTQSPTHLIKTRGQQVTLRCSSQSGHNTVSWYQQALGQGPQFIFQYYREEENGRGNFPPRFSGLQFPNYSSELNVNALELDDSALYLCASSNLAGVVETQYFGPGTRLLVL.

J is TRBJ1-6 and V is TRBV5-4; 7 positions agree with TRBD1. V lost 4 bases to trimming and J lost 6 bases; unmatched junction nucleotides: 4. Germline V gives CDR1 SGHNT, CDR2 YYREEE (reference sequence). The CDR3 has 14 amino acids. The CDR3 loop reads CASSPDRINSPLHF. DNA of the CDR3: TGTGCCAGCAGCCCGGACAGGATTAATTCACCCCTCCACTTT.

The chain recombines TRBV13 with TRBJ1-1; D gene uncertain. The V end was cut by 2 bases, the J end by 5 bases, with 12 bases between. Germline lookup yields CDR1 PRHDT and CDR2 FYEKMQ (reference sequence). The CDR3 has 14 residues. Here the CDR3 DNA reads TGTGCCAGCAGCTTATTGAAAGAACTAACTGAAGCTTTCTTT. Translation gives CASSLLKELTEAFF.

The chain links TRBV7-9 to TRBJ1-4, with D maybe TRBD1 (5 bases). Trimming shortened V by 3 bases and J by 3 bases, and 17 bases separated the two germline ends. CDR3 length equals 17 residues. Germline V gives CDR1 SEHNR, CDR2 FQNEAQ (reference sequence). CDR3 nucleotides: TGTGCCAGCAGCTTTAGCCAGGGAATTTCCGCTAATGAAAAACTGTTTTTT. Translation gives CASSFSQGISANEKLFF. Based on the CDR3 plus reference TRBV7-9 and TRBJ1-4, the full variable domain is DTGVSQNPRHKITKRGQNVTFRCDPISEHNRLYWYRQTLGQGPEFLTYFQNEAQLEKSRLLSDRFSAERPKGSFSTLEIQRTEQGDSAMYLCASSFSQGISANEKLFFGSGTQLSVL.

The genes are TRBV9 and TRBJ2-5, with 15 positions matching TRBD2. There are 17 residues in the CDR3. CDR1 SGDLS and CDR2 YYNGEE come from the germline V gene. The V and J ends lost 3 bases and 5 bases, in that order; junction bases with no gene match: 8. CDR3 protein: CASSAGTSGRPGETQYF. DNA for the CDR3: TGTGCCAGCAGCGCCGGGACTAGCGGGAGGCCCGGGGAGACCCAGTACTTC.